This TCR beta chain was sequenced in a study of tumor-infiltrating lymphocytes in primary liver carcinoma. DNA and RNA were both co-extracted from approximately 20-30 mg of bulk tissue that had not been sorted. With a constant-region primer, TCR beta cDNA was made from about 0.5 ug of total RNA. A slightly modified ARM-PCR protocol with three nested multiplex PCR rounds produced these TCR beta libraries. The opening two PCR rounds, approximately 10 cycles each, paired TRBV1-TRBV30 forward primers with a C-beta reverse primer. TCRdb independently ran MiXCR on the multiplex PCR reads; one entry per CDR3 protein. The sample comprises some 110,000 distinct CDR3 sequences, 64% of which are singletons, and 7.5% to 9% rests with the top ten. Findings and caveats of the study: Lesser overlap characterized tumor-adjacent and tumor-blood pairs relative to tumor region pairs. Presence in all five tumor regions was observed for only about 7-25% of top clones.

The CDR3 length is 16 residues. The junction had 17 bases not matched to a gene; V was cut back by 10 bases and J by 5 bases. CDR1 is MNHNS, CDR2 SASEGT, per germline. Ten or more counts support this clonotype. Its antigen is unidentified. The gene calls are TRBV6-1 and TRBJ2-1; the match to TRBD2 covers 7 bases. Sequenced material: liver tumor tissue from sampling region 3. As for subset: tumor region T3, left-lateral pole. The TCR originated in a woman aged 55-69 years with primary liver carcinoma and hepatitis B virus infection. CDR3 loop: CATRRGVAATHNEQFF. The CDR3 nucleotides are TGTGCCACGCGTCGGGGGGTCGCGGCGACCCACAATGAGCAGTTCTTC.